This is a list of T cell receptor beta chains from one sample in a study of PD-1 blockade in classical Hodgkin lymphoma. Libraries were prepared by immunoSEQ multiplex PCR; TCRdb keeps only in-frame clonotypes and omits some of them. The sample has tens of thousands of clones, about 86% seen once. Sequences were derived from CD4+ T cells from blood, sampled before the fourth cycle of nivolumab. All receptors derive from a human donor with classical Hodgkin lymphoma. Each CDR3 is given with its conserved first and last residue. Fields, in order: clone size, J gene, D gene, V gene, CDR3 DNA, CDR3 protein. The D gene is left open where the match is weak. For some rows the clone size is stated as once, few or many, or as a class when expanded; others skip it.

.	TRBJ2-5	TRBD1	TRBV7-9	TGTGCCAGCAGCCCGACAGGGGAGACCCAGTACTTC	CASSPTGETQYF
few	TRBJ2-2	.	TRBV7-9	TGTGCCAGCAGACCCGGGACTGAGAACACCGGGGAGCTGTTTTTT	CASRPGTENTGELFF
.	TRBJ1-5	TRBD1	TRBV28	TGTGCCAGCAGTAAGAGACAGGGTATCAGCAATCAGCCCCAGCATTTT	CASSKRQGISNQPQHF
.	TRBJ2-3	TRBD1	TRBV27	TGTGCCAGCAGTCCGGGGACAGGGTTCACAGATACGCAGTATTTT	CASSPGTGFTDTQYF
few	TRBJ1-2	.	TRBV30	TGTGCCTGGAGTGTACCAGGGACACCTTATGGCTACACCTTC	CAWSVPGTPYGYTF
.	TRBJ1-1	TRBD1	TRBV5-4	TGTGCCAGTTTAAGGGACAGCATGAACACTGAAGCTTTCTTT	CASLRDSMNTEAFF
.	TRBJ1-1	TRBD1	TRBV11-3	TGTGCCAGCAGCTTAACAGGGGGGAACACTGAAGCTTTCTTT	CASSLTGGNTEAFF
.	TRBJ2-1	.	TRBV25-1	TGTGCCAGCAGTGAGTGGGACACTATATACAATGAGCAGTTCTTC	CASSEWDTIYNEQFF
few	TRBJ2-7	.	TRBV10-1	TGCGCCAGCCGTACAGGGAATTACGAGCAGTACTTC	CASRTGNYEQYF
.	TRBJ1-1	TRBD1	TRBV6-4	TGTGCCAGCAGAGGGACAGATATGAACACTGAAGCTTTCTTT	CASRGTDMNTEAFF
.	TRBJ2-5	TRBD2	TRBV6-5	TGTGCCAGCAGGACGACTAGCGGGGGGGAAGAGACCCAGTACTTC	CASRTTSGGEETQYF
once	TRBJ2-3	.	TRBV27	TGTGCCAGCATCCAAAGTGGTACCACAGATACGCAGTATTTT	CASIQSGTTDTQYF
.	TRBJ1-2	.	TRBV5-5	TGTGCCAGCAGTCGCGATGGCCTCAACTATGGCTACACCTTC	CASSRDGLNYGYTF
.	TRBJ1-4	TRBD1	TRBV2	TGTGCCAGCGGGACAGGAAGAAATGAAAAACTGTTTTTT	CASGTGRNEKLFF
.	TRBJ2-7	.	TRBV11-2	TGTGCCAGCAGCGCAGGGGTCTACGAGCAGTACTTC	CASSAGVYEQYF
.	TRBJ2-7	.	TRBV20-1	TGCAGTCTTGGACAGACCTACGGGCAGTACTTC	CSLGQTYGQYF
.	TRBJ2-7	TRBD1	TRBV10-3	TGTGCCATCTTAAATCGGACAGGGAACTACGAGCAGTACTTC	CAILNRTGNYEQYF
.	TRBJ1-4	TRBD1	TRBV27	TGTGCCAGCGGGACCGGGACAGGGGAGGTTTTTACTAATGAAAAACTGTTTTTT	CASGTGTGEVFTNEKLFF
.	TRBJ1-1	.	TRBV4-3	TGCGCCAGCAGCCAAGAGGTAAGGACTGAAGCTTTCTTT	CASSQEVRTEAFF
.	TRBJ2-7	.	TRBV10-3	TGTGCCATCAGTGAGCTGGGGGCCGAGCAGTACTTC	CAISELGAEQYF
.	TRBJ2-1	.	TRBV30	TGTGCCTGGAGTTGGACGGGGTGGGGAAATGAGCAGTTCTTC	CAWSWTGWGNEQFF
.	TRBJ1-1	.	TRBV19	TGTGCCAGTAGTGCAAAGGAGGGGGTAAGCACTGAAGCTTTCTTT	CASSAKEGVSTEAFF
.	TRBJ1-2	.	TRBV18	TGTGCCAGCTCACCAGTGAGGGGTACATATGGCTACACCTTC	CASSPVRGTYGYTF
.	TRBJ2-5	.	TRBV30	TGTGCCTGGAGTCCAGCAATGGGGGGGCTTCACGAGACCCAGTACTTC	CAWSPAMGGLHETQYF
.	TRBJ1-2	.	TRBV30	TGTGCCTGGAGTCCGGGGACAAGCTATGGCTACACCTTC	CAWSPGTSYGYTF
.	TRBJ2-5	TRBD2	TRBV19	TGTGCCAGTAGTATTGGAGTAGCGGGGGCGAAAGAGACCCAGTACTTC	CASSIGVAGAKETQYF
.	TRBJ2-1	.	TRBV19	TGTGCCAGTAGTGGCGCGCAGAGCTCCTACAATGAGCAGTTCTTC	CASSGAQSSYNEQFF
.	TRBJ2-7	.	TRBV5-4	TGTGCCAGCAGCTTGGGCCGGGAAGGTGGCAGGGACCCCTACGAGCAGTACTTC	CASSLGREGGRDPYEQYF
.	TRBJ2-1	.	TRBV7-3	TGTGCCAGCAGCTCCCGTTTCCGGGGTGAGCAGTTCTTC	CASSSRFRGEQFF
once	TRBJ2-3	TRBD1	TRBV11-3	TGTGCCAGCAGCCCCGGGACAGGGTTCGCAGATACGCAGTATTTT	CASSPGTGFADTQYF
.	TRBJ1-2	TRBD1	TRBV4-3	TGCGCCAGCAGCCAAGAGACAGGGGGCGTCTTTGGCTACACCTTC	CASSQETGGVFGYTF
few	TRBJ1-6	.	TRBV5-1	TGCGCCAGCAGCCCGCGAAGCAGCTCCTATAATTCACCCCTCCACTTT	CASSPRSSSYNSPLHF
.	TRBJ1-2	.	TRBV4-3	TGCGCCAGCAGCCAAGTCCGACAGGTAGAGGGCTACACCTTC	CASSQVRQVEGYTF
few	TRBJ2-5	.	TRBV7-2	TGTGCCAGCAGCTTAAGTTCGGCGCAGCCCCAAGAGACCCAGTACTTC	CASSLSSAQPQETQYF
.	TRBJ2-5	TRBD2	TRBV10-3	TGTGCCATCAGTGAGAATCCGGGACTAGCGGGAACGGGGCAGGAGACCCAGTACTTC	CAISENPGLAGTGQETQYF
.	TRBJ1-1	TRBD1	TRBV9	TGTGCCAGCAGCGTAGTGGGGACAGGGACCACTGAAGCTTTCTTT	CASSVVGTGTTEAFF
.	TRBJ2-2	.	TRBV6-5	TGTGCCACCCTGGGCCAACGGGGCACCGGGGAGCTGTTTTTT	CATLGQRGTGELFF
.	TRBJ1-1	.	TRBV6-5	TGTGCCAGCAGTTACCGGGGGACGAACACTGAAGCTTTCTTT	CASSYRGTNTEAFF
once	TRBJ1-2	.	TRBV7-6	TGTGCCAGCAGCGCGGGACGGGATGGCTACACCTTC	CASSAGRDGYTF
.	TRBJ1-4	.	TRBV5-6	TGTGCCAGCAGCTGGACCTTCGGAAGCCCTAATGAAAAACTGTTTTTT	CASSWTFGSPNEKLFF
.	TRBJ1-5	.	TRBV23-1	TGCGCCAGCAGTCAACCAGACTCCCCGGGCCGGGACTCTAATCAGCCCCAGCATTTT	CASSQPDSPGRDSNQPQHF
.	TRBJ2-7	.	TRBV28	TGTGCCAGCAGTGTCTCTGACCGAACCTACGAGCAGTACTTC	CASSVSDRTYEQYF
.	TRBJ1-2	.	TRBV2	TGTGCCAGCAGTGAGGAGGGATCCCTAGGAGGCTACACCTTC	CASSEEGSLGGYTF
.	TRBJ1-2	.	TRBV14	TGTGCCAGCAGCCAAGATTCGGCGTCTAACTATGGCTACACCTTC	CASSQDSASNYGYTF
.	TRBJ1-5	.	TRBV25-1	TGTGCCAGCAGTGAATATGACCGGAATCAGCCCCAGCATTTT	CASSEYDRNQPQHF
.	TRBJ1-1	.	TRBV10-3	TGTGCCATCAGTGAGTCGGTTTTTGGGAAGATGAACACTGAAGCTTTCTTT	CAISESVFGKMNTEAFF
.	TRBJ2-5	.	TRBV19	TGTGCCAGTAGCCTAGCGACAAGAGAGACCCAGTACTTC	CASSLATRETQYF
.	TRBJ1-5	.	TRBV4-2	TGTGCCAGCAGCCAAGATCTACCAGGGACCCATAGCAATCAGCCCCAGCATTTT	CASSQDLPGTHSNQPQHF
.	TRBJ1-1	TRBD1	TRBV29-1	TGCAGCGTGGGGACAGGGGGGAACACTGAAGCTTTCTTT	CSVGTGGNTEAFF
few	TRBJ2-3	.	TRBV5-1	TGCGCCAGCAGCTTTCGGTCAGGGGTCTTGGATACGCAGTATTTT	CASSFRSGVLDTQYF
.	TRBJ2-7	.	TRBV5-5	TGTGCCAGCAGCTTGGCCTTCTACCGCGGGCTCTACGAGCAGTACTTC	CASSLAFYRGLYEQYF